This T cell receptor beta chain was recorded in a study of blood T cells in healthy people across ages. Study-wide findings and caveats: In long-lived donors, naive CD4+ cell counts and diversity exceeded those of aged donors. Those diversity estimates obtained from one million T cells were thought to be underestimates. Roughly linear declines in TCR beta diversity per million T cells occurred with age.

The use of a sample-barcoded 5' primer and a J-beta primer mix characterized a second PCR of about 6 to 12 cycles. All cDNA molecules were each tagged by a template-switch adaptor with 12 random nucleotides. MiXCR, applied by TCRdb to the 5' RACE reads, yields one record per CDR3 protein. The table lists about 1 million distinct CDR3 sequences, 35% to 55% of them singletons. The CDR3 consists of 15 residues. Trimming took 5 bases from V and 1 from J, leaving 15 bases between them. The germline CDR1 and CDR2 sequences are SQVTM and ANQGSEA. This clonotype came up a few times. Its antigen is currently unknown.

The chain joins TRBV29-1 to TRBJ2-1; TRBD1 or TRBD2 may be the D gene (5 bases each). This receptor was obtained from a woman in her sixties in good health. Sequenced input: blood. CDR3 coding DNA: TGCAGCGTTAGTAAGGTTGGGGGTTCCTACAATGAGCAGTTCTTC. Its translation is CSVSKVGGSYNEQFF.